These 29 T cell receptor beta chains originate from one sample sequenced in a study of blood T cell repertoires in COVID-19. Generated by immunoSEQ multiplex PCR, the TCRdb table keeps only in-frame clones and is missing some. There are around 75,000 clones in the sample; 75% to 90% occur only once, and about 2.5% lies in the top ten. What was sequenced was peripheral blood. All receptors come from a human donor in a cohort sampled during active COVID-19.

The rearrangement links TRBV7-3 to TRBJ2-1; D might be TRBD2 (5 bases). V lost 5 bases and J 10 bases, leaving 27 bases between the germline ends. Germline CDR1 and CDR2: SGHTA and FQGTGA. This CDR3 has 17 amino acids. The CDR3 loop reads CASSHILGPRPDSEQFF. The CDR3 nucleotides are TGTGCCAGCAGCCACATACTAGGCCCCCGTCCTGACTCGGAGCAGTTCTTC.

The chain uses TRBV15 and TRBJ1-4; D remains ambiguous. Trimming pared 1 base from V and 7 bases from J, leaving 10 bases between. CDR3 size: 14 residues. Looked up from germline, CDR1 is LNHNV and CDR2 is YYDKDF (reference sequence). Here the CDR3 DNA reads TGTGCCACCAGCAGAGGGGGAGGTGGTGAAAAACTGTTTTTT. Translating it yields CATSRGGGGEKLFF. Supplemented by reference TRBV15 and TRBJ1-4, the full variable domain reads DAMVIQNPRYQVTQFGKPVTLSCSQTLNHNVMYWYQQKSSQAPKLLFHYYDKDFNNEADTPDNFQSRRPNTSFCFLDIRSPGLGDTAMYLCATSRGGGGEKLFFGSGTQLSVL.

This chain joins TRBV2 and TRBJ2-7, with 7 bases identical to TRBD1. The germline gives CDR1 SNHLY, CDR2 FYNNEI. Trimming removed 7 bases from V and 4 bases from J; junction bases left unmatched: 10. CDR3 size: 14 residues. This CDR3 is CASNRDRQRYEQYF. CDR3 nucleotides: TGTGCCAGCAACCGGGACAGACAAAGATACGAGCAGTACTTC.

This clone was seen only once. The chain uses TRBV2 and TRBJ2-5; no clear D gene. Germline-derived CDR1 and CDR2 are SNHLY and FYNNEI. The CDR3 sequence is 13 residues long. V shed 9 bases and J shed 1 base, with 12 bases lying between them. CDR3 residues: CARKRGSQETQYF. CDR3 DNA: TGTGCCAGAAAAAGAGGTTCCCAAGAGACCCAGTACTTC.

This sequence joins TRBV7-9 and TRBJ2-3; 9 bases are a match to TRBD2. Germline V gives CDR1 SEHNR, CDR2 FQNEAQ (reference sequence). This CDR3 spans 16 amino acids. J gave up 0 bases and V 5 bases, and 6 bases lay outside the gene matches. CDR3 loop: CASSPSGKGSTDTQYF. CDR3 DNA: TGTGCCAGCAGCCCTAGCGGGAAAGGGAGCACAGATACGCAGTATTTT.

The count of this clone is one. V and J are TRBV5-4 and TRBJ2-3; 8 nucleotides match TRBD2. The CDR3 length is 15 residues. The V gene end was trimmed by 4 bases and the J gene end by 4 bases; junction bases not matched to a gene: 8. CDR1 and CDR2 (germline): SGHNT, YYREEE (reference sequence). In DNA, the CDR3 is TGTGCCAGCAGCGCGAGTAGCGGGGAGGCAGATACGCAGTATTTT. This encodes CASSASSGEADTQYF.

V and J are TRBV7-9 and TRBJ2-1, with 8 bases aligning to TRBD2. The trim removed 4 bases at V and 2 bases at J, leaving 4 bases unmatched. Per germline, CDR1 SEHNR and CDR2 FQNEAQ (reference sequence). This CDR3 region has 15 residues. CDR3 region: CASSSIAGPYNEQFF. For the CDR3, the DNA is TGTGCCAGCAGCTCTATAGCGGGGCCCTACAATGAGCAGTTCTTC.

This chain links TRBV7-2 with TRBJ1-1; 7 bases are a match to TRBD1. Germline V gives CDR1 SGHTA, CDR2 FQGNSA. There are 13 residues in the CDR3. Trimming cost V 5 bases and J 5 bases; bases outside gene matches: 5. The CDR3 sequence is CASSPRGRTEAFF. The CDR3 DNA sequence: TGTGCCAGCAGCCCCAGGGGGAGGACTGAAGCTTTCTTT.

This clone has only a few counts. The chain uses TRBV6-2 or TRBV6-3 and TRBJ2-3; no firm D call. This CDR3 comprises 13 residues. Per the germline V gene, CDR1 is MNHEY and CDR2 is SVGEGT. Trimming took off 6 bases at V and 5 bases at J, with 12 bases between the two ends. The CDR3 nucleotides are TGTGCCAGCAGCCCGGGCTTCGTAGATACGCAGTATTTT. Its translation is CASSPGFVDTQYF.

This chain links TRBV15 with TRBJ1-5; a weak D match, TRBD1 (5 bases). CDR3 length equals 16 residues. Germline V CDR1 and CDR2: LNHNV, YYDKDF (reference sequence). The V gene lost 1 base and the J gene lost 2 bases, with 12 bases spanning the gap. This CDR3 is CATSRGPGYGNQPQHF. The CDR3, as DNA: TGTGCCACCAGCAGAGGCCCAGGGTATGGCAATCAGCCCCAGCATTTT. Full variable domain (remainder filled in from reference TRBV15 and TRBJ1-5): DAMVIQNPRYQVTQFGKPVTLSCSQTLNHNVMYWYQQKSSQAPKLLFHYYDKDFNNEADTPDNFQSRRPNTSFCFLDIRSPGLGDTAMYLCATSRGPGYGNQPQHFGDGTRLSIL.

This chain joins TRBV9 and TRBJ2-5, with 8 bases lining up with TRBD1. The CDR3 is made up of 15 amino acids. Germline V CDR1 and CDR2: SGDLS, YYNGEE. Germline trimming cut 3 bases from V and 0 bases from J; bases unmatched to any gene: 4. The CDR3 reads CASSEDRAYQETQYF. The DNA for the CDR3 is TGTGCCAGCAGCGAGGACAGGGCGTACCAAGAGACCCAGTACTTC.

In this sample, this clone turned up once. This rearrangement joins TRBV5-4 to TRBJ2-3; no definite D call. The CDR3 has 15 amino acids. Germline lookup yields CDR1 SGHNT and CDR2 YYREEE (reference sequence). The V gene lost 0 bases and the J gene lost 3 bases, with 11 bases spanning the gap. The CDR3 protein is CASSLAGPRTDTQYF. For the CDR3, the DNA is TGTGCCAGCAGCTTGGCCGGTCCTAGGACAGATACGCAGTATTTT.

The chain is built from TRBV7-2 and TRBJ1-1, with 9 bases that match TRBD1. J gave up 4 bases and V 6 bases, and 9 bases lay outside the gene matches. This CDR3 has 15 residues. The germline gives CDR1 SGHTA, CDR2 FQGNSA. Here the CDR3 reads CASRLRTGARTEAFF. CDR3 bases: TGTGCCAGCAGATTGAGGACAGGGGCTCGCACTGAAGCTTTCTTT.

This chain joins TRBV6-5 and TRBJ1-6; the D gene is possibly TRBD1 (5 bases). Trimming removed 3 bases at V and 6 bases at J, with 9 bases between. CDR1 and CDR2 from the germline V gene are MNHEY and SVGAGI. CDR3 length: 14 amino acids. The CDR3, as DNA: TGTGCCAGCAGTTATTTGCAGGGTAATTCACCCCTCCACTTT. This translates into CASSYLQGNSPLHF.

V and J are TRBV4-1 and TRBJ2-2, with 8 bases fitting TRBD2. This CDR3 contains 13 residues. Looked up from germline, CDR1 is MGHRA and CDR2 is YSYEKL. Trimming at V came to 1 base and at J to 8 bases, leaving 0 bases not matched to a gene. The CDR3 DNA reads TGCGCCAGCAGCCAAGGACTAGCGGGGGAGCTGTTTTTT. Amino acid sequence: CASSQGLAGELFF.

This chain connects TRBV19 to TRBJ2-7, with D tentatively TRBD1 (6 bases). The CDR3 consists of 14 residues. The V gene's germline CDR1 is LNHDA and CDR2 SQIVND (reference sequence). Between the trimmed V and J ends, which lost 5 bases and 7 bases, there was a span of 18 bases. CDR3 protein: CASSSLRTVKEQYF. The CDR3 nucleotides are TGTGCCAGTAGTTCCCTTCGGACAGTTAAGGAGCAGTACTTC.

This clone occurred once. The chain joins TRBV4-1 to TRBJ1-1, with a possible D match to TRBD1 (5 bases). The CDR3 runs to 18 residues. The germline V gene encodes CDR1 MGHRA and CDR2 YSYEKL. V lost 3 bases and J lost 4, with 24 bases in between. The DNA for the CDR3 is TGCGCCAGCAGCCAGCTACCCTTGACGGGGGGACTGGGCACTGAAGCTTTCTTT. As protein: CASSQLPLTGGLGTEAFF.

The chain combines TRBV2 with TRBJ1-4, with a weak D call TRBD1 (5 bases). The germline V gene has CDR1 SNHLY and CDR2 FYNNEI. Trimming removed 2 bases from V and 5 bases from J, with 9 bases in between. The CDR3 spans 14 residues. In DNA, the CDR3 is TGTGCCAGCAGTGAACGACAGAAGAATGAAAAACTGTTTTTT. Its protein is CASSERQKNEKLFF.

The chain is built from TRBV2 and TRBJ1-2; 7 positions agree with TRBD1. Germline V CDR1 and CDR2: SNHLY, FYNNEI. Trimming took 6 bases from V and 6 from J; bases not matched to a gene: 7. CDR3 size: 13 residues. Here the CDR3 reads CASSGGGTDGYTF. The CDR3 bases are TGTGCCAGCAGCGGAGGAGGGACAGATGGCTACACCTTC.

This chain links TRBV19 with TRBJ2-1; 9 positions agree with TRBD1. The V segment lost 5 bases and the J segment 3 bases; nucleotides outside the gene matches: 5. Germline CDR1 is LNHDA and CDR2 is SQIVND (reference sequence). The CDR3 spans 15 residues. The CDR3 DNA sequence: TGTGCCAGTAGTGGGACAGGGCGGAACTACAATGAGCAGTTCTTC. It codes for CASSGTGRNYNEQFF.

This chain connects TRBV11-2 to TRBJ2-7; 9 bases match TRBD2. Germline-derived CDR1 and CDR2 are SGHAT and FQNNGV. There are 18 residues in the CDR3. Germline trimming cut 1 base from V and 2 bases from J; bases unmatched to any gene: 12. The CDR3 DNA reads TGTGCCAGCAGCTTAGTCCGCGGGAGGGCCGAAGTAGCCTACGAGCAGTACTTC. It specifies CASSLVRGRAEVAYEQYF.

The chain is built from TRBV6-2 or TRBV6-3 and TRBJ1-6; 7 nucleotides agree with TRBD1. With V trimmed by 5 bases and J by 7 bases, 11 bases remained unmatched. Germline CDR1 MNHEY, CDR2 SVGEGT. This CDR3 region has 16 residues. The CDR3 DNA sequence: TGTGCCAGCAGTCGCACACAGGGGCTAAGAAATTCACCCCTCCACTTT. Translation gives CASSRTQGLRNSPLHF.

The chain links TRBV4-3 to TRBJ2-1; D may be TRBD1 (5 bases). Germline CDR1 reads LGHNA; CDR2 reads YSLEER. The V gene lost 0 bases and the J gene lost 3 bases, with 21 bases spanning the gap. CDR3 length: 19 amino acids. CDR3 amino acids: CASSQDPLNLGVNYNEQFF. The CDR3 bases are TGCGCCAGCAGCCAAGACCCCCTCAATTTAGGGGTTAACTACAATGAGCAGTTCTTC.

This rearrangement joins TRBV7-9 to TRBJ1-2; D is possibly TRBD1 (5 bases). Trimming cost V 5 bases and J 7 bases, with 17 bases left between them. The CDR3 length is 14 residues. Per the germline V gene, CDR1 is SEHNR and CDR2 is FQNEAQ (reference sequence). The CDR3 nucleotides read TGTGCCAGCAGCCTCCCCCCGACAGTCTCTGGCTACACCTTC. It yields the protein CASSLPPTVSGYTF.

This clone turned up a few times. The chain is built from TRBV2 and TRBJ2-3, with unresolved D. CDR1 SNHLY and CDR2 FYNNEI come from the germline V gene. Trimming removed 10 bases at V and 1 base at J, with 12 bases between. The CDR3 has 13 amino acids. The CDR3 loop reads CAIDLGRTDTQYF. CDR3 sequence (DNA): TGTGCCATCGACCTTGGGCGCACAGATACGCAGTATTTT.

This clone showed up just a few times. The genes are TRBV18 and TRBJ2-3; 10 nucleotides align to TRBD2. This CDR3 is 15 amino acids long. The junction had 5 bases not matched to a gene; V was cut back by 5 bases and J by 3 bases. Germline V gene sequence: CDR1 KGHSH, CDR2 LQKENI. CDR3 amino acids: CASSSGLARTDTQYF. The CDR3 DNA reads TGTGCCAGCTCATCGGGACTAGCGAGGACAGATACGCAGTATTTT.

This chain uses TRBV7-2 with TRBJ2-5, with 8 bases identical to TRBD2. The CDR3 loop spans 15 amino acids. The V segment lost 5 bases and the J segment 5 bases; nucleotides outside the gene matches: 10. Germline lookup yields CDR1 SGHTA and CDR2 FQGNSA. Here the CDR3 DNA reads TGTGCCAGCAGCCCTACCAGCGGGGGACTGGAGACCCAGTACTTC. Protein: CASSPTSGGLETQYF.

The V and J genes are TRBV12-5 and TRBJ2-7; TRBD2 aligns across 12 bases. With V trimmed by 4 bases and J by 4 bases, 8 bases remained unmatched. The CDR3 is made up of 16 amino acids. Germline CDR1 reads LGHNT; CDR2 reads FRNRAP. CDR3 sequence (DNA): TGTGCTAGTGGTTGGAGCCTAGCGGGGGGGAGGTACGAGCAGTACTTC. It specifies CASGWSLAGGRYEQYF.

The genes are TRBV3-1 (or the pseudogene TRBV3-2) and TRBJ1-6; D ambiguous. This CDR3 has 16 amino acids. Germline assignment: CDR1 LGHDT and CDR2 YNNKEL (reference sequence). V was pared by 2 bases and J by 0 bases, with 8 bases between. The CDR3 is CASSQRGSSYNSPLHF. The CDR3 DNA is TGTGCCAGCAGCCAACGAGGGAGCTCCTATAATTCACCCCTCCACTTT.